The rows below give T cell receptor beta chains drawn from one sample of a study of blood T cell repertoires in COVID-19. Sequencing was performed with immunoSEQ multiplex PCR; in TCRdb, only in-frame clones are kept and a portion is missing. The sample holds a few hundred thousand clones; around 80% are singletons and the top ten take over 0.95%. Input material: peripheral blood. These receptors were obtained from a woman in her twenties or thirties with COVID-19, enrolled during active disease. CDR3s include the opening cysteine and the closing phenylalanine or tryptophan. D genes are given only for firm matches. Some rows mark clone size as missing; the rest say once, few, many or name a class of expanded clone.

size	D	V	J	CDR3	DNA
-	-	TRBV6-2/TRBV6-3	TRBJ1-1	CASSAVEGNTEAFF	TGTGCCAGCAGTGCCGTTGAGGGAAACACTGAAGCTTTCTTT
-	-	TRBV6-5	TRBJ2-6	CASRRGSGANVLTF	TGTGCCAGCAGGCGCGGCTCTGGGGCCAACGTCCTGACTTTC
-	TRBD2	TRBV7-2	TRBJ2-1	CASSATSGSAGEQFF	TGTGCCAGCAGCGCAACTAGCGGGAGTGCAGGTGAGCAGTTCTTC
few	-	TRBV27	TRBJ2-6	CASSLSRGPNTGANVLTF	TGTGCCAGCAGTTTATCGCGGGGGCCTAATACTGGGGCCAACGTCCTGACTTTC
-	-	TRBV18	TRBJ1-5	CASSPQARGGNQPQHF	TGTGCCAGCTCACCACAAGCCAGGGGAGGCAATCAGCCCCAGCATTTT
-	-	TRBV30	TRBJ1-2	CAWSRGNYGYTF	TGTGCCTGGAGCCGGGGTAACTATGGCTACACCTTC
-	-	TRBV24-1	TRBJ1-2	CATSQGTLRKGPNGYTF	TGTGCCACCAGCCAGGGAACTCTCCGGAAGGGCCCCAATGGCTACACCTTC
-	-	TRBV4-1	TRBJ2-7	CASSSQTHNEQYF	TGCGCCAGCAGCTCTCAGACACATAACGAGCAGTACTTC
-	TRBD2	TRBV7-2	TRBJ2-7	CASSLEGTSGRYEQYF	TGTGCCAGCAGCTTAGAAGGGACTAGCGGACGGTACGAGCAGTACTTC
-	-	TRBV21-1	TRBJ1-1	CASSSRADEAFF	TGTGCCAGCAGCAGCAGGGCGGATGAAGCTTTCTTT
-	TRBD1	TRBV19	TRBJ1-2	CASVTRTGTDYGYTF	TGTGCCAGTGTTACCCGGACAGGGACGGACTATGGCTACACCTTC
-	-	TRBV19	TRBJ2-7	CASSIDRYEQYF	TGTGCCAGTAGTATAGATCGCTACGAGCAGTACTTC
-	TRBD1	TRBV28	TRBJ2-7	CASSITGVYEQYF	TGTGCCAGCAGTATAACAGGGGTATACGAGCAGTACTTC
-	-	TRBV3-1/TRBV3-2	TRBJ2-6	CASSLSLRVTGANVLTF	TGTGCCAGCAGCCTATCCCTCAGGGTAACTGGGGCCAACGTCCTGACTTTC
-	TRBD1	TRBV29-1	TRBJ2-7	CSVLDRISSYEQYF	TGCAGCGTTTTGGACAGGATCAGCTCCTACGAGCAGTACTTC
-	-	TRBV29-1	TRBJ2-5	CSVGGQETQYF	TGCAGCGTGGGAGGCCAAGAGACCCAGTACTTC
-	-	TRBV30	TRBJ2-7	CAWGETYEQYF	TGTGCCTGGGGGGAGACCTACGAGCAGTACTTC
-	-	TRBV5-1	TRBJ2-5	CASSSAGTTQETQYF	TGCGCCAGCAGCTCAGCCGGGACAACCCAAGAGACCCAGTACTTC
-	-	TRBV7-2	TRBJ1-3	CASSLEGGRYSGNTIYF	TGTGCCAGCAGCTTAGAAGGTGGCAGGTACTCTGGAAACACCATATATTTT
-	-	TRBV6-5	TRBJ1-1	CASSPVSSVNTEAFF	TGTGCCAGCAGTCCCGTTAGTTCCGTCAACACTGAAGCTTTCTTT
-	-	TRBV7-9	TRBJ1-2	CASSLGRQPTNYGYTF	TGTGCCAGCAGCTTAGGGCGACAGCCAACTAACTATGGCTACACCTTC
-	TRBD2	TRBV5-4	TRBJ2-1	CASSLGTSGNNEQFF	TGTGCCAGCAGCTTAGGGACTAGCGGAAACAATGAGCAGTTCTTC
-	TRBD1	TRBV6-5	TRBJ2-7	CASSWGQGYEQYF	TGTGCCAGCAGTTGGGGACAGGGATACGAGCAGTACTTC
-	-	TRBV15	TRBJ1-1	CATSRTTNTEAFF	TGTGCCACCAGCCGCACAACGAACACTGAAGCTTTCTTT
once	-	TRBV6-5	TRBJ1-5	CASSYRQGGQPQHF	TGTGCCAGCAGTTACAGGCAGGGTGGACAGCCCCAGCATTTT
-	TRBD2	TRBV28	TRBJ2-1	CASSFPTSGDADAEQFF	TGTGCCAGCAGTTTCCCTACTAGCGGGGACGCGGATGCTGAGCAGTTCTTC
-	-	TRBV19	TRBJ2-2	CASSIGFRVAERPGSTGELFF	TGTGCCAGTAGTATAGGGTTCAGGGTAGCGGAGAGGCCAGGTTCAACCGGGGAGCTGTTTTTT
-	TRBD1	TRBV18	TRBJ2-7	CASSLTGGENEQYF	TGTGCCAGCTCACTTACAGGGGGCGAAAACGAGCAGTACTTC
-	TRBD1	TRBV25-1	TRBJ1-4	CASSEHRGTGTSNEKLFF	TGTGCCAGCAGTGAACACAGGGGAACCGGGACATCTAATGAAAAACTGTTTTTT
-	-	TRBV5-1	TRBJ1-1	CASSRGGAARVNTEAFF	TGCGCCAGCAGTCGAGGGGGGGCTGCGAGAGTGAACACTGAAGCTTTCTTT
once	TRBD2	TRBV7-2	TRBJ2-7	CASRLGLAYEQYF	TGTGCCAGCAGACTTGGACTAGCGTACGAGCAGTACTTC
-	TRBD1	TRBV13	TRBJ2-4	CASSTGQGLLAKNIQYF	TGTGCCAGCAGCACCGGACAGGGGCTTCTAGCCAAAAACATTCAGTACTTC
-	TRBD1	TRBV7-7	TRBJ2-5	CASSSDRGETQYF	TGTGCCAGCAGCTCTGACAGGGGAGAGACCCAGTACTTC
-	-	TRBV6-5	TRBJ1-5	CASSPFADSNQPQHF	TGTGCCAGCAGCCCCTTTGCGGATAGCAATCAGCCCCAGCATTTT
-	-	TRBV9	TRBJ2-1	CASSVTGSLPYNEQFF	TGTGCCAGCAGCGTAACGGGGTCTCTGCCCTACAATGAGCAGTTCTTC
-	-	TRBV6-5	TRBJ1-2	CASSQAGGNYGYTF	TGTGCCAGCAGCCAAGCAGGCGGGAACTATGGCTACACCTTC
-	-	TRBV7-2	TRBJ1-1	CASSLGAGGTEAFF	TGTGCCAGCAGCTTGGGGGCGGGGGGCACTGAAGCTTTCTTT
-	TRBD1	TRBV19	TRBJ1-1	CASRLTGRPEAFF	TGTGCCAGTAGGTTGACAGGGAGGCCTGAAGCTTTCTTT
-	-	TRBV28	TRBJ2-1	CASSLNNLLNGQIYRFF	TGTGCCAGCAGTTTAAATAACCTGTTAAACGGACAGATTTATCGGTTCTTC
-	TRBD1	TRBV7-9	TRBJ2-5	CASRQRDSPQETQYF	TGTGCCAGCAGACAGAGGGACAGTCCCCAAGAGACCCAGTACTTC
few	-	TRBV20-1	TRBJ1-2	CSAREGDGYTF	TGCAGTGCTAGAGAGGGAGATGGCTACACCTTC
-	-	TRBV18	TRBJ2-3	CASSQIAKPQFQANSSTDTQYF	TGTGCCAGCTCACAGATTGCCAAGCCACAGTTCCAAGCAAACTCTAGCACAGATACGCAGTATTTT
-	-	TRBV14	TRBJ2-5	CASSLLGAGETQYF	TGTGCCAGCAGCCTACTTGGCGCGGGAGAGACCCAGTACTTC
-	TRBD1	TRBV30	TRBJ2-7	CAWAWDRGGEQYF	TGTGCCTGGGCCTGGGACAGGGGCGGCGAGCAGTACTTC
-	-	TRBV4-1	TRBJ1-5	CASSLGGFPGQPQHF	TGCGCCAGCAGCCTAGGGGGATTTCCGGGACAGCCCCAGCATTTT
few	TRBD1	TRBV19	TRBJ1-1	CASSIAGQGNTEAFF	TGTGCCAGTAGTATAGCGGGACAGGGGAACACTGAAGCTTTCTTT
-	TRBD2	TRBV30	TRBJ2-5	CAWSAGTSFGETQYF	TGTGCCTGGAGCGCCGGGACTAGCTTCGGAGAGACCCAGTACTTC
-	TRBD2	TRBV5-1	TRBJ2-7	CASSSKEAGPSYEQYF	TGCGCCAGCAGCTCCAAGGAAGCGGGGCCCTCCTACGAGCAGTACTTC
-	-	TRBV6-4	TRBJ2-3	CASSAGTSTDTQYF	TGTGCCAGCAGTGCCGGGACTAGCACAGATACGCAGTATTTT
few	-	TRBV4-1	TRBJ2-1	CASSLSSGSYNEQFF	TGCGCCAGCAGCCTTTCGAGCGGCTCCTACAATGAGCAGTTCTTC
once	TRBD1	TRBV30	TRBJ1-2	CAWSRTGRNGYTF	TGTGCCTGGAGTCGGACAGGGAGGAATGGCTACACCTTC